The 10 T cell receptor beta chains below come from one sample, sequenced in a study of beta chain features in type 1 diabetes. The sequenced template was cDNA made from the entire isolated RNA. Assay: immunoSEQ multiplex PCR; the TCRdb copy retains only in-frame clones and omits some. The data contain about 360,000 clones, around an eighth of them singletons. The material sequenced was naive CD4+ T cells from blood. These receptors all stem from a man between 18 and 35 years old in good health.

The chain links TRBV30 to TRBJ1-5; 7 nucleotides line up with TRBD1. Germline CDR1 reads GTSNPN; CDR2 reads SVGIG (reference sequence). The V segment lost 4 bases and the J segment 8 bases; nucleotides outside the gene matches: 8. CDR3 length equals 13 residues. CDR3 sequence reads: CAWNRDSVEPQHF. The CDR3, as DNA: TGTGCCTGGAACCGGGACAGCGTGGAGCCCCAGCATTTT.

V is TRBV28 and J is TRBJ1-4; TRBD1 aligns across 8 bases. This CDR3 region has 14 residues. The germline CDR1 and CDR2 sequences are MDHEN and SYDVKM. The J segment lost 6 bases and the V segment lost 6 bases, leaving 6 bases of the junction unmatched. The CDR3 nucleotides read TGTGCCAGCAGACCAGGGGGCGCGGATGAAAAACTGTTTTTT. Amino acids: CASRPGGADEKLFF.

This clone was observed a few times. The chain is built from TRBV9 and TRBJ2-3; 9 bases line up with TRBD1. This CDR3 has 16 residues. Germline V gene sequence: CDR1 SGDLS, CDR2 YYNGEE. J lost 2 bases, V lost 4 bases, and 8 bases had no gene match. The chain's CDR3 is CASSPMGQGATDTQYF. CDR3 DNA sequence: TGTGCCAGCAGCCCGATGGGACAGGGAGCCACAGATACGCAGTATTTT.

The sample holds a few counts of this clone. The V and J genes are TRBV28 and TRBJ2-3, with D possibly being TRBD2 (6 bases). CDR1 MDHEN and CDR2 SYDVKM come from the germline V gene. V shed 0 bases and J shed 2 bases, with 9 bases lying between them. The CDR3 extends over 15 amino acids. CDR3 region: CASSLWGGATDTQYF. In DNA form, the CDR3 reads TGTGCCAGCAGTTTATGGGGGGGTGCCACAGATACGCAGTATTTT.

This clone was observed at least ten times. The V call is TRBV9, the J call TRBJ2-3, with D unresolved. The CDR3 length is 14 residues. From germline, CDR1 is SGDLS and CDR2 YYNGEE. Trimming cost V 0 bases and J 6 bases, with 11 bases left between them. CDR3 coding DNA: TGTGCCAGCAGCGTAGGGAACGAGAGGGATACGCAGTATTTT. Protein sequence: CASSVGNERDTQYF.

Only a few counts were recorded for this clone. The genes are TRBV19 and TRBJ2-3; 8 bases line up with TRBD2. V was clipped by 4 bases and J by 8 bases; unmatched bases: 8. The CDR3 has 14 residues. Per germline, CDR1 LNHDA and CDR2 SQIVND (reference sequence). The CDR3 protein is CASSTAGAGGTQYF. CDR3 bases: TGTGCCAGTAGTACAGCGGGGGCCGGGGGTACGCAGTATTTT.

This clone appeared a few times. The CDR3 region is CSAEGQGANTEAFF. CDR3 bases: TGCAGCGCGGAGGGACAGGGGGCGAACACTGAAGCTTTCTTT. The chain links TRBV29-1 to TRBJ1-1; 12 nucleotides line up with TRBD1. V lost 7 bases, J lost 1 base, and 4 bases stayed unmatched. The germline V gene encodes CDR1 SQVTM and CDR2 ANQGSEA. The CDR3 runs to 14 residues.

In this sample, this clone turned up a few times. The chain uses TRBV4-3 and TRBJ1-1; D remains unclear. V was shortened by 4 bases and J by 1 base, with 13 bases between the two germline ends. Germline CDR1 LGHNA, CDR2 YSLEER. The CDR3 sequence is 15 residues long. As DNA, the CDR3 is TGCGCCAGCAGCCCGGAGCGGGGTACGAACACTGAAGCTTTCTTT. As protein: CASSPERGTNTEAFF.

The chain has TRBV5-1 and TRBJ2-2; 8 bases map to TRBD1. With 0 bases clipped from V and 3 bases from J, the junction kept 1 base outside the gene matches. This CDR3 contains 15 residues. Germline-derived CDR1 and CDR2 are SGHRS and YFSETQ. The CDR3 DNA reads TGCGCCAGCAGCTTGGGGACAGGGTACACCGGGGAGCTGTTTTTT. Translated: CASSLGTGYTGELFF.

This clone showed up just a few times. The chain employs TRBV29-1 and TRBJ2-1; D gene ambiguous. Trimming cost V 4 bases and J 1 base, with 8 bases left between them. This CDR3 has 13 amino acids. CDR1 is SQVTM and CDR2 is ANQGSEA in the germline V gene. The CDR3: CSVGLPSYNEQFF. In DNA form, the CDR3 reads TGCAGCGTTGGCCTACCATCCTACAATGAGCAGTTCTTC.